Reported below is one TCR beta chain. Its antigen is currently not known. Base-call qualities are not available, and no considerably larger clone is one nucleotide away. The source of the sample is a study of blood T cell repertoires in COVID-19 (dated by TCRdb to the early 2020s). Broadly, across the study: Samples from collaborators originated in the United States, Italy and Spain and spanned both the acute and convalescent phases of COVID-19. The material from the prospective study consisted of cDNA or gDNA derived from T cells, B-cell-depleted T cells, or PBMCs. The dataset comprised deeply sampled blood TCRbeta repertoires from subjects exposed to, actively infected with, or recovered from COVID-19. A freely available public database, intended as a resource for researchers studying the immune response to SARS-CoV-2, is where the repertoires were released. The samples were drawn from the first 160 participants of the ongoing ImmuneRACE study and from 1,254 subjects provided by 6 global collaborators. The sample metadata nearly always contained a de-identified subject ID, COVID-19 status, age in years and sex. HLA class I and class II types, where available, came from metadata supplied by the sample provider rather than from assay-based typing.

TCRbeta CDR3 regions were amplified from genomic DNA by means of the immunoSEQ Assay, a bias-controlled multiplex PCR. The authors processed their data as follows. Within the assay, amplification of reference gene primers was used to estimate how many nucleated cells each sample contained. To quantify the absolute abundance of each unique TCRbeta CDR3 rearrangement, sequence reads were collapsed and filtered. For each sample, productive Simpson clonality was calculated as the square root of Simpson's diversity index over productive rearrangements. In its TCRdb copy, this immuneACCESS table keeps in-frame sequences only and misses some clones. Where compared with another copy, unresolved V genes explain less than half of these, and the others have no known cause. V, J and clone size are those of that table, while D and trimming were read from the DNA. The sample table lists roughly 290,000 clones, 70% to 90% of them with a count of one. The ten largest clonotypes hold 0.87% of the sample.

The full study reports these points: The quantity of clinical and demographic metadata differed by source and by participant and was supplied without curation.

From V the trimming removes 2 bases and from J it removes 6 bases, while the gene matches leave 9 bases of the junction unaccounted for. The CDR3 goes from the cysteine to the phenylalanine over 16 residues. The DNA shown is the 48-base CDR3, in frame from base 1. Based on the germline V gene, the CDR1 and CDR2 sequences are MDHEN and SYDVKM. In Seattle, one collaborating source enrolled patients while the infection was active and tracked those patients longitudinally over the course of disease. The collaborating institutions used their own protocols to collect whole blood in K2EDTA tubes. For TCRbeta analysis, collaborators shipped samples in one of three forms: frozen whole blood, isolated PBMCs, or DNA extracted from either of those sample types.

The chain links TRBV28 with TRBJ2-4, with 8 bases in between that match TRBD1. The source is a human donor with COVID-19, enrolled during active disease. The donor label of this sample is uncertain. The specimen was peripheral blood. The nucleotide sequence is TGTGCCAGCAGTTTAGGCCAGGGGGCTATCGGAAACATTCAGTACTTC. It translates as CASSLGQGAIGNIQYF.